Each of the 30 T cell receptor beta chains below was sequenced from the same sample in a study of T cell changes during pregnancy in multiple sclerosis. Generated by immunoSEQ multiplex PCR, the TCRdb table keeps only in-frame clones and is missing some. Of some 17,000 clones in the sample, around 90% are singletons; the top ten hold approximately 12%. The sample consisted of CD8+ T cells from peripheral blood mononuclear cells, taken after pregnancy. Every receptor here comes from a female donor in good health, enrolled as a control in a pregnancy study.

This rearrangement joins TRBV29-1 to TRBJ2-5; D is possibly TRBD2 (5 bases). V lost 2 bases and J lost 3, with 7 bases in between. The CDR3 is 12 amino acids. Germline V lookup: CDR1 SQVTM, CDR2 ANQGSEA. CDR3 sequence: CSVELREETQYF. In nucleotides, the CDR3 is TGCAGCGTTGAATTGAGGGAAGAGACCCAGTACTTC.

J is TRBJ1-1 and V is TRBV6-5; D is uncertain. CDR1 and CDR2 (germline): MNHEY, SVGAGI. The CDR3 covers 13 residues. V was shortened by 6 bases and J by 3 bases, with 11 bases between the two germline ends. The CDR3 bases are TGTGCCAGCAGGGCGGAGGATTACACTGAAGCTTTCTTT. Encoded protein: CASRAEDYTEAFF.

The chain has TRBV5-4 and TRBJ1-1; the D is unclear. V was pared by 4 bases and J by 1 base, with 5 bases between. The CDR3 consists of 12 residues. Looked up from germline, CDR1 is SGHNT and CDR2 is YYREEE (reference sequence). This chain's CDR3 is CASSIKNTEAFF. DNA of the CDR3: TGTGCCAGCAGCATCAAGAACACTGAAGCTTTCTTT.

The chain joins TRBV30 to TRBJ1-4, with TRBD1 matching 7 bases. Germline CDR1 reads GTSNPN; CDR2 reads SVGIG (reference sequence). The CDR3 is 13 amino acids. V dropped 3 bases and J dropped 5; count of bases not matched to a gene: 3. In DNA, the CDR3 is TGTGCCTGGAGGGACAGGTTAAATGAAAAACTGTTTTTT. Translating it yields CAWRDRLNEKLFF.

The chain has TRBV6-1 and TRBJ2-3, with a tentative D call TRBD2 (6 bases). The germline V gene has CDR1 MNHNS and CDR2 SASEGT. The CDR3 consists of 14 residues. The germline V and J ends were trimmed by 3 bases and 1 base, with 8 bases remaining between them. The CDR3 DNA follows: TGTGCCAGCAGTGAGGAGCGGGGCACAGATACGCAGTATTTT. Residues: CASSEERGTDTQYF.

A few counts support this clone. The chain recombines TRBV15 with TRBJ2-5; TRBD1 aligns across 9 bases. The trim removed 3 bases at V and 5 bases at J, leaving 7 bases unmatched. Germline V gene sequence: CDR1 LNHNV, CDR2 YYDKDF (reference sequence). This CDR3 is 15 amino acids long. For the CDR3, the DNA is TGTGCCACCAGCAGCCAGACAGGGGGGGCCGAGACCCAGTACTTC. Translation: CATSSQTGGAETQYF.

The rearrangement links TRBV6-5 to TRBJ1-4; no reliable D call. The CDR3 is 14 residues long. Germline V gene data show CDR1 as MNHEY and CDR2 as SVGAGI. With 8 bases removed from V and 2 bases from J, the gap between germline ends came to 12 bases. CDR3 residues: CASSTELTNEKLFF. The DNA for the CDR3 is TGTGCCAGCTCCACAGAGCTCACTAATGAAAAACTGTTTTTT.

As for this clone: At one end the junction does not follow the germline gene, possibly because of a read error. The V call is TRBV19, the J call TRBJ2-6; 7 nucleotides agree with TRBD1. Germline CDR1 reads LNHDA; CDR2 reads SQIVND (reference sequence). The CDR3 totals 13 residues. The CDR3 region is CATGTSGANVLTF. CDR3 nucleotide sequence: TGCGCGACAGGGACGTCTGGGGCCAACGTCCTGACTTTC.

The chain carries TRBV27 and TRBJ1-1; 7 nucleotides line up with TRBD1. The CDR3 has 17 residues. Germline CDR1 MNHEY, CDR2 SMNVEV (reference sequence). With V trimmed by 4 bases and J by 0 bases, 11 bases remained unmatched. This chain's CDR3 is CASSSKGTDNMNTEAFF. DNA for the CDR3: TGTGCCAGCAGTTCAAAAGGGACAGATAACATGAACACTGAAGCTTTCTTT.

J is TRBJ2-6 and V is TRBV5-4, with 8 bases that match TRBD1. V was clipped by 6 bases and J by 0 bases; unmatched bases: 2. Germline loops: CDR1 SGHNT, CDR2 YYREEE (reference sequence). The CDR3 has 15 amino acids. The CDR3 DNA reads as TGTGCCAGCAACACAGGGGGCTCTGGGGCCAACGTCCTGACTTTC. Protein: CASNTGGSGANVLTF. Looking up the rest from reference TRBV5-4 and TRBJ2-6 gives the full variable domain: ETGVTQSPTHLIKTRGQQVTLRCSSQSGHNTVSWYQQALGQGPQFIFQYYREEENGRGNFPPRFSGLQFPNYSSELNVNALELDDSALYLCASNTGGSGANVLTFGAGSRLTVL.

The CDR3 DNA sequence: TGTGCCAGCAGTTCCGGGTCCTACTACGAGCAGTACTTC. Encoded protein: CASSSGSYYEQYF. The rearrangement joins TRBV7-9 to TRBJ2-7; no definite D call. Germline V gene sequence: CDR1 SEHNR, CDR2 FQNEAQ (reference sequence). The CDR3 is 13 amino acids. V was cut by 6 bases and J by 3 bases, with 12 bases left in between.

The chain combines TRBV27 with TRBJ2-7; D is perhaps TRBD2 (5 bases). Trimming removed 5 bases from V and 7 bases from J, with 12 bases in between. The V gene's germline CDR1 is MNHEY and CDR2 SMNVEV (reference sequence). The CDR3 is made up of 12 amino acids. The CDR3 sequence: CASSPPGREQYF. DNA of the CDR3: TGTGCCAGCAGTCCTCCTGGGAGAGAGCAGTACTTC.

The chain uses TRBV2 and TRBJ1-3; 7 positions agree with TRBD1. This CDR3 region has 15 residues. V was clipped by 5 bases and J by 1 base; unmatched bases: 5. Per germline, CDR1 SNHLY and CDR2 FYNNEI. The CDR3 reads CASSLTGLSGNTIYF. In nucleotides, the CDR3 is TGTGCCAGCAGTTTGACAGGGCTATCTGGAAACACCATATATTTT.

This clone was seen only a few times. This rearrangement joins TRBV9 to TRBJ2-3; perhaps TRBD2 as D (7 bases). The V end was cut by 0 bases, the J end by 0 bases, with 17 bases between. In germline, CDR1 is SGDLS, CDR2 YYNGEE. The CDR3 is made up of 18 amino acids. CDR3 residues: CASSVGDGGPVSTDTQYF. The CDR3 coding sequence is TGTGCCAGCAGCGTAGGCGACGGGGGGCCAGTTAGCACAGATACGCAGTATTTT.

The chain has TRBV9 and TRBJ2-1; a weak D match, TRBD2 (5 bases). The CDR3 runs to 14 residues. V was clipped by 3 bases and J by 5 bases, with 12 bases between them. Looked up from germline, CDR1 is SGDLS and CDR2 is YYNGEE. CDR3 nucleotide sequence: TGTGCCAGCAGCGCGCCACTACTAGACAATGAGCAGTTCTTC. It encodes CASSAPLLDNEQFF.

The CDR3: CASSLAGDYGYTF. The CDR3 bases are TGTGCCAGCAGTTTAGCTGGAGACTATGGCTACACCTTC. The chain links TRBV27 to TRBJ1-2; D is undetermined. Germline values: CDR1 MNHEY, CDR2 SMNVEV (reference sequence). The CDR3 loop spans 13 amino acids. Trimming removed 2 bases from V and 3 bases from J, with 7 bases in between.

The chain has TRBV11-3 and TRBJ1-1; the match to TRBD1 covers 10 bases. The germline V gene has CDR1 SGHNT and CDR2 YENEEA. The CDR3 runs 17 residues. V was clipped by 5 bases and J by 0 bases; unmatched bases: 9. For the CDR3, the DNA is TGTGCCAGCAGCCTCGGGACAGGGGAAGCGGTGAACACTGAAGCTTTCTTT. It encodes CASSLGTGEAVNTEAFF.

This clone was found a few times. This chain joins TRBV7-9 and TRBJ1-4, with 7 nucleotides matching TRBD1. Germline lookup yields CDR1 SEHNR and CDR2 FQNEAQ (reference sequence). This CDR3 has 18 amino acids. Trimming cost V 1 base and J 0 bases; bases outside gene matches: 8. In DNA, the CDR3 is TGTGCCAGCAGCTTAGGGCGGGACAGCCCCGCAACTAATGAAAAACTGTTTTTT. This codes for CASSLGRDSPATNEKLFF.

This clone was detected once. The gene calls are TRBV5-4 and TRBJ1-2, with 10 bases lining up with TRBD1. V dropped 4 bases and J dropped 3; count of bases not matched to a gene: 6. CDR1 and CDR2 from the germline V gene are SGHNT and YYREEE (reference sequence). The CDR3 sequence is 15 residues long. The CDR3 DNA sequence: TGTGCCAGCAGCCCCCGGACAGGGGGGGACTATGGCTACACCTTC. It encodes CASSPRTGGDYGYTF.

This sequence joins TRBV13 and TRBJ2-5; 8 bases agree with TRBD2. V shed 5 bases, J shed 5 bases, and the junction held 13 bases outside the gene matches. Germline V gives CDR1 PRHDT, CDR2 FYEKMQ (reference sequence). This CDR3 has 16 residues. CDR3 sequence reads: CASSTRGSGVWETQYF. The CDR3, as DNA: TGTGCCAGCAGCACCCGGGGTAGCGGGGTGTGGGAGACCCAGTACTTC.

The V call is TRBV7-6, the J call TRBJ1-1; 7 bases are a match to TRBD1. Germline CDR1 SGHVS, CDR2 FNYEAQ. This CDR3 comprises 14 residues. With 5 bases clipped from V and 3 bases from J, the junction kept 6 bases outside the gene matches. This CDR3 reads CASSPTGAHTEAFF. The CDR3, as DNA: TGTGCCAGCAGCCCCACAGGGGCCCACACTGAAGCTTTCTTT. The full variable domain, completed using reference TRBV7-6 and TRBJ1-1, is GAGVSQSPRYKVTKRGQDVALRCDPISGHVSLYWYRQALGQGPEFLTYFNYEAQQDKSGLPNDRFSAERPEGSISTLTIQRTEQRDSAMYRCASSPTGAHTEAFFGQGTRLTVV.

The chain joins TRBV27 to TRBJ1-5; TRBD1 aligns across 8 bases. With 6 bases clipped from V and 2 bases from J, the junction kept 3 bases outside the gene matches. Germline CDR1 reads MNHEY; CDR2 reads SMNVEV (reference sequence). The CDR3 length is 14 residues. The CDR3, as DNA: TGTGCCAGCAGGGACAGGGTCGGCAATCAGCCCCAGCATTTT. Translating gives CASRDRVGNQPQHF.

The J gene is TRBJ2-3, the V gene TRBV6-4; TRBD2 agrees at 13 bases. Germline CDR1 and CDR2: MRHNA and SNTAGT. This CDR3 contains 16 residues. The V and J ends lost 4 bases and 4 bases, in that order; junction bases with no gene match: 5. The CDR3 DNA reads TGTGCCAGCAGTGCCAAGACTAGCGGGGGGTCAGATACGCAGTATTTT. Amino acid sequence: CASSAKTSGGSDTQYF.

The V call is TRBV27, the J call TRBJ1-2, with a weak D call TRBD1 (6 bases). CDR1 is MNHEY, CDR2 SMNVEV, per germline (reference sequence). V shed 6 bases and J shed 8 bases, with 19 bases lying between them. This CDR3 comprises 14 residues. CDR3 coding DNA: TGTGCCAGCAGCAATAGAGGGGGACCTGGGGGCTACACCTTC. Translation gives CASSNRGGPGGYTF.

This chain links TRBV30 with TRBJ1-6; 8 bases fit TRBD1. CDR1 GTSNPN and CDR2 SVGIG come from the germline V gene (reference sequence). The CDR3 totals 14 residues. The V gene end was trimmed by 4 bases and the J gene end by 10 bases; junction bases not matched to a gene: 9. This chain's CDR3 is CAWNAGGHRSPLHF. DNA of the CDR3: TGTGCCTGGAACGCAGGGGGCCATCGATCACCCCTCCACTTT.

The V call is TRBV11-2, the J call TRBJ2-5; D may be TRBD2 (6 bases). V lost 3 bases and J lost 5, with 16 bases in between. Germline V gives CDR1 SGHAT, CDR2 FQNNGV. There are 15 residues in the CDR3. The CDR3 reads CASSLRRGPRETQYF. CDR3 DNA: TGTGCCAGCAGCTTGAGGCGGGGCCCAAGGGAGACCCAGTACTTC.

CDR3 nucleotides: TGTGCCAGCAGTCACAGGGGTTCCTACGAGCAGTACTTC. The encoded protein is CASSHRGSYEQYF. The chain employs TRBV28 and TRBJ2-7, with 7 bases that match TRBD1. Per the germline V gene, CDR1 is MDHEN and CDR2 is SYDVKM. There are 13 residues in the CDR3. Trimming removed 5 bases from V and 1 base from J; junction bases left unmatched: 2.

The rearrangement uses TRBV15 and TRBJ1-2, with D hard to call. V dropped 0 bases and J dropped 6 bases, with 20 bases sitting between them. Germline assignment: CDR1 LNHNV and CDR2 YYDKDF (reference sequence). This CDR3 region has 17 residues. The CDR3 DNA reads TGTGCCACCAGCAGAGATAGATCCCCGATGCTGCAGGATGGCTACACCTTC. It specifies CATSRDRSPMLQDGYTF.

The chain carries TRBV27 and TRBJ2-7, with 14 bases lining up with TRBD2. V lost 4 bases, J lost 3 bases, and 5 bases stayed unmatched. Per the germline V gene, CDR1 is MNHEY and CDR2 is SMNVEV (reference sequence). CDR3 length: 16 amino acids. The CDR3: CASSSYGTSGGYEQYF. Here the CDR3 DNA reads TGTGCCAGCAGTTCCTACGGGACTAGCGGGGGCTACGAGCAGTACTTC.

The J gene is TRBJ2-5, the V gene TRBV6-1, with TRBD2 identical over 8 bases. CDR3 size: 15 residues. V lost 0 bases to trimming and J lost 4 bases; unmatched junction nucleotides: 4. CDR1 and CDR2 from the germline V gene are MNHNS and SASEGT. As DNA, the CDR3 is TGTGCCAGCAGTGAAGCGCTTCTAGCGGGAGAGACCCAGTACTTC. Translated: CASSEALLAGETQYF.